A single sample gave rise to the 18 T cell receptor beta chains below, sequenced in a study of T cells after posttransplantation cyclophosphamide. Libraries were prepared by immunoSEQ multiplex PCR; TCRdb keeps only in-frame clonotypes and omits some of them. The data show tens of thousands of clones, with about 93% seen just once and about 3.1% held by the top ten. The sequencing sample was made of PBMCs. These receptors were obtained from a woman in her twenties or thirties in good health and a related stem cell transplant donor.

The chain couples TRBV6-5 to TRBJ2-6; a possible D gene is TRBD2 (5 bases). CDR3 size: 15 residues. Looked up from germline, CDR1 is MNHEY and CDR2 is SVGAGI. Trimming cost V 3 bases and J 2 bases, with 8 bases left between them. The CDR3 DNA follows: TGTGCCAGCAGTTATTTCGGGACTGGGGCCAACGTCCTGACTTTC. This sequence encodes CASSYFGTGANVLTF.

The chain links TRBV29-1 to TRBJ1-1; TRBD1 aligns across 8 bases. This CDR3 region has 15 residues. Germline V gene lookup returns CDR1 SQVTM and CDR2 ANQGSEA. Germline trimming cut 5 bases from V and 0 bases from J; bases unmatched to any gene: 8. CDR3 sequence (DNA): TGCAGCGTTCTGCGACAGGGGATATTGAACACTGAAGCTTTCTTT. Protein product: CSVLRQGILNTEAFF. The full variable domain, in which reference TRBV29-1 and TRBJ1-1 provide the parts outside the CDR3, is SAVISQKPSRDICQRGTSLTIQCQVDSQVTMMFWYRQQPGQSLTLIATANQGSEATYESGFVIDKFPISRPNLTFSTLTVSNMSPEDSSIYLCSVLRQGILNTEAFFGQGTRLTVV.

The chain employs TRBV2 and TRBJ1-3, with a tentative D call TRBD1 (6 bases). V lost 6 bases and J lost 4, with 13 bases in between. The germline V gene has CDR1 SNHLY and CDR2 FYNNEI. The CDR3 is made up of 14 amino acids. CDR3 region: CASRGGTSGNTIYF. CDR3 DNA: TGTGCCAGCAGGGGTGGGACAAGCGGAAACACCATATATTTT.

This clone was recorded only once. The gene calls are TRBV5-5 and TRBJ1-1; 12 bases fit TRBD1. Per germline, CDR1 SGHKS and CDR2 YYEKEE (reference sequence). Trimming took 6 bases from V and 5 from J; bases not matched to a gene: 5. This CDR3 region has 14 residues. In nucleotides, the CDR3 is TGTGCCAGCAAGGGGACAGGGGGCAGGACTGAAGCTTTCTTT. Translated, it gives CASKGTGGRTEAFF.

The chain combines TRBV5-1 with TRBJ2-1, with D possibly TRBD1 on 5 matching bases. In germline, CDR1 is SGHRS, CDR2 YFSETQ. The ends were cut back, 1 base at V and 5 bases at J, with 7 bases in the middle. The CDR3 runs to 13 residues. The CDR3 region is CASSLKGHNEQFF. The CDR3 bases are TGCGCCAGCAGCTTGAAGGGGCACAATGAGCAGTTCTTC.

The chain has TRBV9 and TRBJ2-1; D possibly corresponds to TRBD2 (6 bases). CDR1 is SGDLS and CDR2 is YYNGEE in the germline V gene. Trimming took 3 bases from V and 4 from J, leaving 11 bases between them. The CDR3 spans 14 residues. This CDR3 reads CASSGGDWYNEQFF. DNA for the CDR3: TGTGCCAGCAGCGGAGGGGACTGGTACAATGAGCAGTTCTTC.

This sequence joins TRBV2 and TRBJ1-5, with D perhaps TRBD1 (5 bases). The CDR3 runs to 13 residues. Trimming pared 5 bases from V and 7 bases from J, leaving 12 bases between. CDR1 is SNHLY and CDR2 is FYNNEI in the germline V gene. For the CDR3, the DNA is TGTGCCAGCAGTCGGGACTGGGAGCAGCCCCAGCATTTT. This sequence encodes CASSRDWEQPQHF.

The CDR3, as DNA: TGTGCCAGCAGTTTAGCTAACGGTTTCGGCTACACCTTC. This codes for CASSLANGFGYTF. J is TRBJ1-2 and V is TRBV28; D gene uncertain. Germline CDR1 and CDR2: MDHEN and SYDVKM. The CDR3 sequence is 13 residues long. Deletions cut 2 bases from V and 8 bases from J, with 12 bases between.

This clone was seen only once. The chain has TRBV4-3 and TRBJ1-2; 7 nucleotides line up with TRBD1. The CDR3 runs 16 residues. J lost 3 bases, V lost 0 bases, and 7 bases had no gene match. The V gene's germline CDR1 is LGHNA and CDR2 YSLEER. The CDR3 loop reads CASSQDGTDSDYGYTF. The DNA of the CDR3 is TGCGCCAGCAGCCAAGATGGGACAGATTCCGACTATGGCTACACCTTC.

J is TRBJ2-3 and V is TRBV5-1, with D perhaps TRBD1 (5 bases). Germline values: CDR1 SGHRS, CDR2 YFSETQ. CDR3 length equals 14 residues. The germline V and J ends were trimmed by 0 bases and 6 bases, with 11 bases remaining between them. CDR3 amino acids: CASSLETGRDTQYF. Here the CDR3 DNA reads TGCGCCAGCAGCTTGGAAACAGGCAGGGATACGCAGTATTTT.

The chain combines TRBV6-1 with TRBJ1-3; D call uncertain. The length of the CDR3 is 13 residues. The germline V gene has CDR1 MNHNS and CDR2 SASEGT. The ends were cut back, 7 bases at V and 1 base at J, with 8 bases in the middle. CDR3 loop: CASMGMSGNTIYF. CDR3 DNA sequence: TGTGCCAGCATGGGGATGTCTGGAAACACCATATATTTT.

This clone was observed a handful of times. The V and J genes are TRBV10-3 and TRBJ2-3; D perhaps matches TRBD2 (6 bases). The CDR3 has 14 residues. V gave up 3 bases and J gave up 4 bases, with 11 bases separating them. Germline V CDR1 and CDR2: ENHRY, SYGVKD. The DNA for the CDR3 is TGTGCCATCAGTGACGGAGGGATCCCAGATACGCAGTATTTT. Translation gives CAISDGGIPDTQYF.

V usage is TRBV2 and J usage is TRBJ2-7; D is perhaps TRBD2 (6 bases). The CDR3 is 12 residues long. The V and J ends lost 8 bases and 2 bases respectively, with 10 bases between them. The germline V gene encodes CDR1 SNHLY and CDR2 FYNNEI. The CDR3 nucleotides read TGTGCCAGCGGGGGACTTACCTACGAGCAGTACTTC. Its translation: CASGGLTYEQYF.

The chain carries TRBV19 and TRBJ2-5, with D possibly being TRBD1 (6 bases). The germline gives CDR1 LNHDA, CDR2 SQIVND (reference sequence). The V end lost 5 bases, the J end lost 3 bases, and 10 bases lay between the germline ends. CDR3 length equals 13 residues. The chain's CDR3 is CASSADRKETQYF. Written as DNA, the CDR3 is TGTGCCAGTAGTGCCGACAGGAAAGAGACCCAGTACTTC. Together with reference TRBV19 and TRBJ2-5, the CDR3 gives the full variable domain: DGGITQSPKYLFRKEGQNVTLSCEQNLNHDAMYWYRQDPGQGLRLIYYSQIVNDFQKGDIAEGYSVSREKKESFPLTVTSAQKNPTAFYLCASSADRKETQYFGPGTRLLVL.

V usage is TRBV2 and J usage is TRBJ2-2; tentatively, D is TRBD1 (5 bases). The V and J ends lost 6 bases and 0 bases respectively, with 8 bases between them. In germline, CDR1 is SNHLY, CDR2 FYNNEI. This CDR3 region has 14 residues. CDR3 in amino acids: CASSDSANTGELFF. The CDR3 DNA follows: TGTGCCAGCAGCGACAGCGCGAACACCGGGGAGCTGTTTTTT.

In this sample, this clone turned up once. The chain recombines TRBV7-9 with TRBJ2-5; D unresolved. The CDR3 consists of 10 residues. The germline CDR1 and CDR2 sequences are SEHNR and FQNEAQ (reference sequence). Trimming cost V 10 bases and J 0 bases, with 3 bases left between them. The CDR3 region is CATHQETQYF. The CDR3 DNA reads as TGTGCCACCCACCAAGAGACCCAGTACTTC.

About this clone: The CDR3 ends on some other residue instead of the conserved phenylalanine or tryptophan, so this is likely a read error. The limits of the CDR3 on the DNA are not certain, so only TCRdb's listed CDR3 is given. The V gene is TRBV6-1, the J gene TRBJ1-1. Germline values: CDR1 MNHNS, CDR2 SASEGT. Inclusive of both ends, the CDR3 amounts to 13 amino acids. This CDR3 is CASSEAGVGPEGL.

This clone came up once. The rearrangement links TRBV4-2 to TRBJ1-5, with 7 bases aligning to TRBD1. Trimming cost V 0 bases and J 15 bases; bases outside gene matches: 17. There are 16 residues in the CDR3. CDR1 LGHNA and CDR2 YNFKEQ come from the germline V gene. The DNA for the CDR3 is TGTGCCAGCAGCCAAGATCTCGGACAGGCCTTCTCTCCCTTGCATTTT. Translating it yields CASSQDLGQAFSPLHF.